The clone carrying this T cell receptor beta chain was seen a handful of times. Its antigen remains unknown. MiXCR was run by TCRdb on the 5' RACE reads, yielding one entry per CDR3 protein. The table includes about 350,000 distinct CDR3 sequences, roughly an eighth detected once. The record originates from a study of T-cell memory formation after mild COVID-19. The overall study: TCR clusters were largely donor specific.

The length of the CDR3 is 17 residues. V shed 7 bases, J shed 0 bases, and the junction held 14 bases outside the gene matches. Germline V gene lookup returns CDR1 SQVTM and CDR2 ANQGSEA. Study conclusions and caveats: Among contracting clones, CD4+ were mainly CM/EM and CD8+ enriched in EMRA.

The sequence derives from a man aged 18 to 29 who had mild COVID-19 (a few samples of this study predate the infection). Cell type and time point are not known. The chain links TRBV29-1 to TRBJ2-1, with 8 bases lining up with TRBD2. The sequencing input was PBMCs or a T cell subset sorted from them (not recorded which). Here the CDR3 reads CSAGPGTRASSYNEQFF. CDR3 DNA: TGCAGCGCCGGACCGGGGACTAGGGCAAGCTCCTACAATGAGCAGTTCTTC.